A selection of T cell receptor beta chains follows, all from one sample in a study of beta chain features in type 1 diabetes. The repertoire was sequenced with immunoSEQ multiplex PCR; TCRdb's copy has only in-frame clones and lacks some. The sample holds about 360,000 clones, roughly 12% seen once. The sample comprised naive CD4+ T cells from blood. These TCRs come from a man aged 18 to 30 in good health. Each CDR3 is given with its conserved first and last residue. Each record gives: CDR3 length, clone size, J gene, V gene, D gene, CDR3 DNA, CDR3 protein. A D gene is named only where the DNA matches it firmly. A row's size may be missing; if present it is once, few, many or a size class.

cdr3_length: 16; clone_size: few; j_call: TRBJ2-3; v_call: TRBV5-6; d_call: -; cdr3_nt: TGTGCCAGCAGCTTGGCACGGCCGAGGTCGTGGAATACGCAGTATTTT; cdr3_aa: CASSLARPRSWNTQYF
cdr3_length: 15; clone_size: -; j_call: TRBJ2-1; v_call: TRBV7-3; d_call: -; cdr3_nt: TGTGCCAGCAGCCCCGAGTCCGGGGGGCACAATGAGCAGTTCTTC; cdr3_aa: CASSPESGGHNEQFF
cdr3_length: 14; clone_size: few; j_call: TRBJ2-7; v_call: TRBV5-4; d_call: -; cdr3_nt: TGTGCCAGCAGCTTGTCTCAGGGGAAGTACGAGCAGTACTTC; cdr3_aa: CASSLSQGKYEQYF
cdr3_length: 14; clone_size: -; j_call: TRBJ2-5; v_call: TRBV28; d_call: TRBD1; cdr3_nt: TGTGCCAGCAGTCTGACAGGGGCGTGGGAGACCCAGTACTTC; cdr3_aa: CASSLTGAWETQYF
cdr3_length: 12; clone_size: -; j_call: TRBJ1-1; v_call: TRBV5-1; d_call: -; cdr3_nt: TGCGCCAGCAGCTCAGGGGCGGGTACAGCTTTCTTT; cdr3_aa: CASSSGAGTAFF
cdr3_length: 12; clone_size: -; j_call: TRBJ2-7; v_call: TRBV7-2; d_call: -; cdr3_nt: TGTGCCAGCAGCCCCACCAGGGACGAGCAGTACTTC; cdr3_aa: CASSPTRDEQYF
cdr3_length: 14; clone_size: few; j_call: TRBJ2-7; v_call: TRBV9; d_call: -; cdr3_nt: TGTGCCAGCAGCGTAGCGGGACAACTCTACGAGCAGTACTTC; cdr3_aa: CASSVAGQLYEQYF
cdr3_length: 16; clone_size: -; j_call: TRBJ2-3; v_call: TRBV5-4; d_call: TRBD2; cdr3_nt: TGTGCCAGCAGCTCGAGAGCGGGAGCTAGCACAGATACGCAGTATTTT; cdr3_aa: CASSSRAGASTDTQYF
cdr3_length: 15; clone_size: few; j_call: TRBJ2-1; v_call: TRBV5-4; d_call: TRBD2; cdr3_nt: TGTGCCAGCAGTATGACTAGCGGGCCATACAATGAGCAGTTCTTC; cdr3_aa: CASSMTSGPYNEQFF
cdr3_length: 15; clone_size: few; j_call: TRBJ2-5; v_call: TRBV7-2; d_call: TRBD2; cdr3_nt: TGTGCCAGCAGCTTAGTAGCGGGAGCTCGAGAGACCCAGTACTTC; cdr3_aa: CASSLVAGARETQYF
cdr3_length: 12; clone_size: -; j_call: TRBJ2-7; v_call: TRBV2; d_call: -; cdr3_nt: TGTGCCAGCAGTCTATACTCCTACGAGCAGTACTTC; cdr3_aa: CASSLYSYEQYF
cdr3_length: 15; clone_size: few; j_call: TRBJ2-1; v_call: TRBV7-2; d_call: -; cdr3_nt: TGTGCCAGCAGCTTAAGCGGCCAACGAAACAATGAGCAGTTCTTC; cdr3_aa: CASSLSGQRNNEQFF
cdr3_length: 14; clone_size: few; j_call: TRBJ2-7; v_call: TRBV28; d_call: TRBD2; cdr3_nt: TGTGCCAGCATCCAGCGGGCTAGCGGCTACGAGCAGTACTTC; cdr3_aa: CASIQRASGYEQYF
cdr3_length: 15; clone_size: few; j_call: TRBJ2-5; v_call: TRBV11-1; d_call: -; cdr3_nt: TGTGCCAGCAGCGACCTAGGACTCTACCAAGAGACCCAGTACTTC; cdr3_aa: CASSDLGLYQETQYF
cdr3_length: 15; clone_size: -; j_call: TRBJ2-2; v_call: TRBV4-3; d_call: -; cdr3_nt: TGCGCCAGCAGCCAAGGGACTCCTCACACCGGGGAGCTGTTTTTT; cdr3_aa: CASSQGTPHTGELFF